These T cell receptor beta chains were read from a single sample in a study of a mutant IDH1 vaccine in newly diagnosed glioma. Sequencing was performed with immunoSEQ multiplex PCR; in TCRdb, only in-frame clones are kept and a portion is missing. This table holds roughly 36,000 clones, 88% found once. These TCRs are of unknown antigen specificity. Source: PBMCs, taken from a glioma patient whose treatment included an IDH1 peptide vaccine. All receptors derive from a man in his forties with glioma. The CDR3 runs from the conserved cysteine through the conserved F or W. D genes are given only for firm matches. The size of a clone is reported for some rows only, either as once, few or many, or as a class for expanded clones.

>TRBV12-5|-|TRBD2|TRBJ2-3
TGTGCTAGTGCCCTAATGGGGGGGACAGATACGCAGTATTTT
CASALMGGTDTQYF
>TRBV30|-|-|TRBJ2-2
TGTGCCTGGAGTCGGGGCACCGGGGAGCTGTTTTTT
CAWSRGTGELFF
>TRBV6-6|-|TRBD2|TRBJ2-7
TGTGCCAGCAGAGGCACCGGGACTAGCGTCTACGAGCAGTACTTC
CASRGTGTSVYEQYF
>TRBV6-1|once|-|TRBJ2-7
TGTGCCAGCAGTGAACAGATGGGGAAGGGCGAGCAGTACTTC
CASSEQMGKGEQYF
>TRBV5-6|-|TRBD1|TRBJ1-3
TGTGCCAGCAGCCCGAGGACAGGGAGTGGAGGCACCATATATTTT
CASSPRTGSGGTIYF
>TRBV4-3|-|TRBD2|TRBJ2-1
TGCGCCAGCAGCCAAGGACTAGCGGGCTCCTACAATGAGCAGTTCTTC
CASSQGLAGSYNEQFF
>TRBV5-4|-|TRBD1|TRBJ2-1
TGTGCCAGCAGCCCCCTAGGACAGGATTACAATGAGCAGTTCTTC
CASSPLGQDYNEQFF
>TRBV10-3|-|-|TRBJ2-1
TGTGCCAGCCAGGCGAGATACAATGAGCAGTTCTTC
CASQARYNEQFF
>TRBV2|-|TRBD2|TRBJ2-3
TGTGCCAGCAGTTTACTTAGCGGGTTCAGCACAGATACGCAGTATTTT
CASSLLSGFSTDTQYF
>TRBV7-6|-|-|TRBJ2-1
TGTGCCAGCAGCTTAGCGCCCCAGCAGCCGCAGTTCTTC
CASSLAPQQPQFF
>TRBV10-3|-|TRBD1|TRBJ1-1
TGTGCCATCGGTGGCAGGGGGAAAACGACTGAAGCTTTCTTT
CAIGGRGKTTEAFF
>TRBV4-1|-|-|TRBJ1-2
TGCGCCAGCAGCCCCGCTCCGGGCCAGCACTATGGCTACACCTTC
CASSPAPGQHYGYTF
>TRBV14|once|-|TRBJ2-1
TGTGCCAGCAGCCAAGCCTTTGGGGTAGCAGTGTTCAATGAGCAGTTCTTC
CASSQAFGVAVFNEQFF
>TRBV7-9|-|-|TRBJ2-1
TGTGCCAGCAGCTTAGGACAGGTGATTTACAATGAGCAGTTCTTC
CASSLGQVIYNEQFF
>TRBV11-2|-|TRBD1|TRBJ2-5
TGTGCCAGCAGCTTAGAGGGACAGCTATACCAAGAGACCCAGTACTTC
CASSLEGQLYQETQYF
>TRBV9|-|TRBD1|TRBJ2-7
TGTGCCAGCAGCGAGCAGAGGACAGGGGGCTTCCACGAGCAGTACTTC
CASSEQRTGGFHEQYF
>TRBV19|-|-|TRBJ1-1
TGTGCCAGTAGTGCAGCCACAGGGATGACTGAAGCTTTCTTT
CASSAATGMTEAFF
>TRBV2|-|-|TRBJ1-2
TGTGCCAGCAGTGAAGCTGAGGGAAGCTATGGCTACACCTTC
CASSEAEGSYGYTF